These T cell receptor beta chains were read from a single sample in a study of cytomegalovirus exposure and HLA in healthy donors. TCRdb's copy holds only in-frame clones and misses some; the assay was immunoSEQ multiplex PCR. The sample lists over 130,000 clones, roughly three fifths occurring once. The sample comprised PBMCs. These TCRs come from a woman aged 55-75 years in good health and CMV-seronegative. CDR3s include the opening cysteine and the closing phenylalanine or tryptophan. A D gene is named only where the DNA matches it firmly. Size is stated for part of the rows, as once, few or many counts, or as a class when the clone is expanded.

TRBD2,few,TRBJ2-1,TRBV5-1,TGCGCCAGCAGCCTCGGACTAGCGGGAGCAAATGAGCAGTTCTTC,CASSLGLAGANEQFF
TRBD2,few,TRBJ2-7,TRBV11-2,TGTGCCAGCAGCTTTGGCGAACTAGCGTTAAACGAGCAGTACTTC,CASSFGELALNEQYF
TRBD1,.,TRBJ1-5,TRBV6-1,TGTGCCAGCAGTCGCCGGACAGGGGGCGATCAGCCCCAGCATTTT,CASSRRTGGDQPQHF
TRBD2,few,TRBJ2-5,TRBV5-1,TGCGCCAGCAGCGAGAGCGGGGTCCAAGAGACCCAGTACTTC,CASSESGVQETQYF
TRBD1,.,TRBJ1-4,TRBV5-1,TGCGCCAGCAGTCGGACAGGGGGAAATGAAAAACTGTTTTTT,CASSRTGGNEKLFF
TRBD1,.,TRBJ1-2,TRBV4-3,TGCGCCAGCAGCGACAGGGCGATTTCCACAACCTATGGCTACACCTTC,CASSDRAISTTYGYTF
TRBD2,.,TRBJ2-2,TRBV5-1,TGCGCCAGCAGCCAAGCGCGGGGGGCTGGCGGGGAGCTGTTTTTT,CASSQARGAGGELFF
.,.,TRBJ2-6,TRBV5-4,TGTGCCAGCAGCCTGTGGGGCTCGTCTGGGGCCAACGTCCTGACTTTC,CASSLWGSSGANVLTF
.,few,TRBJ2-7,TRBV5-8,TGTGCCAGCAGCTTGGGGCAGGGGCGCTACGAGCAGTACTTC,CASSLGQGRYEQYF
.,.,TRBJ2-1,TRBV9,TGTGCCAGCAGCCCCGGGGGTCTCTACAATGAGCAGTTCTTC,CASSPGGLYNEQFF
TRBD2,few,TRBJ2-3,TRBV7-2,TGTGCCAGCAGCTATACGGCGGGAGGGTTGAAGGCAGATACGCAGTATTTT,CASSYTAGGLKADTQYF
TRBD1,.,TRBJ1-4,TRBV7-9,TGTGCCCACCGGGACAGAAATGAAAAACTGTTTTTT,CAHRDRNEKLFF
.,.,TRBJ1-2,TRBV9,TGTGCCAGCAGCACCGGGACTGTTAACTATGGCTACACCTTC,CASSTGTVNYGYTF
.,few,TRBJ2-4,TRBV14,TGTGCCAGCAGCCAAGGGCGGCGGGTCCAGTACTTC,CASSQGRRVQYF
TRBD1,.,TRBJ2-7,TRBV7-9,TGTGCCAGCAGCAAGGGACAGAGCTCCTACGAGCAGTACTTC,CASSKGQSSYEQYF
.,few,TRBJ1-3,TRBV2,TGTGCCAGCAGTGAAGTTACAGGTCTTGTGGGAAACACCATATATTTT,CASSEVTGLVGNTIYF
TRBD1,.,TRBJ1-4,TRBV5-1,TGCGCCAGCTCCGATAGACAGGGGGCTGCAACTAATGAAAAACTGTTTTTT,CASSDRQGAATNEKLFF
.,.,TRBJ1-1,TRBV6-5,TGTGCCAGCAGGGACAGAGCGGTCACTGAAGCTTTCTTT,CASRDRAVTEAFF
.,.,TRBJ2-7,TRBV9,TGTGCCAGCAGCGTAGACCTAGGGGGCTACGAGCAGTACTTC,CASSVDLGGYEQYF
.,.,TRBJ2-3,TRBV11-3,TGTGCCAGCAGCTCAGGGGTAGATACGCAGTATTTT,CASSSGVDTQYF
.,.,TRBJ1-2,TRBV6-6,TGTGCCAGCAGTTACTCGGCCACCAACTATGGCTACACCTTC,CASSYSATNYGYTF
.,.,TRBJ2-2,TRBV5-1,TGCGCCAGCCACGAGTTTGTCGCCGGGGAGCTGTTTTTT,CASHEFVAGELFF
.,once,TRBJ2-7,TRBV2,TGTGCCAGCAGCGCGGGACCGAGGGAGAGGGAGCAGTACTTC,CASSAGPREREQYF
TRBD1,.,TRBJ2-4,TRBV2,TGTGCCAGCAGTCTCCGACAGGGGAAAAACATTCAGTACTTC,CASSLRQGKNIQYF
.,.,TRBJ2-7,TRBV7-9,TGTGCCAGCAGCCCCCCCGTCGTTGGGCCGAGCTCCTACGAGCAGTACTTC,CASSPPVVGPSSYEQYF